The T cell receptor (beta chain) described here comes from a study of T cells in tumors after PD-1 blockade. Clones were read by immunoSEQ multiplex PCR, and TCRdb kept only the in-frame ones, dropping some. Here the sample spans 15,000 to 20,000 clones, 81% being singletons. Looked up from germline, CDR1 is MNHEY and CDR2 is SVGAGI. The V and J ends lost 5 bases and 5 bases respectively, with 12 bases between them. CDR3 length: 14 residues. V gene TRBV6-5 combines with J gene TRBJ2-2, with D possibly matching TRBD2 (6 bases). This receptor was obtained from a human donor with advanced basal cell or squamous cell carcinoma (not recorded which). The sequencing here drew on PBMCs, taken after anti-PD-1 therapy. Here the CDR3 DNA reads TGTGCCAGCAGTATCCGCGGGGTGACCGGGGAGCTGTTTTTT. It codes for CASSIRGVTGELFF.